The rows below give T cell receptor beta chains drawn from one sample of a study of precursors of human CD4 cytotoxic T cells. TCRdb re-called the reads through MiXCR, storing one row per CDR3 protein. The sample lists about 810 distinct CDR3 sequences, 18% occurring once. Sequenced sample: memory CD4+ T cells from blood (PBMCs). These receptors originate from a human donor in good health. Each CDR3 is given with its conserved first and last residue. A D gene is named only where the DNA matches it firmly. Clone size is not always given. Where it is, it says once, few, many or a class for expanded clones.

TRBD2 - TRBJ2-7 TRBV30 CAWSQGLAYEQYF TGTGCCTGGAGTCAGGGACTAGCCTACGAGCAGTACTTC
TRBD1 - TRBJ1-5 TRBV29-1 CSVRTGDNQPQHF TGCAGCGTTCGGACAGGGGACAATCAGCCCCAGCATTTT
TRBD2 few TRBJ2-1 TRBV12-3/TRBV12-4 CASSFGLAGYNEQFF TGTGCCAGCAGTTTCGGTCTAGCGGGGTACAATGAGCAGTTCTTC
TRBD2 large TRBJ2-5 TRBV7-6 CASTGGGLALQETQYF TGTGCCAGCACCGGGGGAGGACTAGCGCTTCAAGAGACCCAGTACTTC
- few TRBJ1-1 TRBV5-6 CASSLGRGIAEAFF TGTGCCAGCAGCTTGGGAAGGGGGATCGCTGAAGCTTTCTTT
TRBD2 few TRBJ2-2 TRBV12-3/TRBV12-4 CASSRLTSGHNTGELFF TGTGCCAGCAGCAGACTCACTAGCGGGCATAACACCGGGGAGCTGTTTTTT
TRBD2 few TRBJ2-3 TRBV19 CASRTAGALRTDTQYF TGTGCCAGTAGGACTGCGGGAGCTCTTCGGACAGATACGCAGTATTTT
TRBD1 large TRBJ2-3 TRBV10-1 CASSNRGAGTDTQYF TGCGCCAGTTCCAACAGGGGAGCGGGCACAGATACGCAGTATTTT
- large TRBJ2-2 TRBV6-6 CASSYSGGEGTGELFF TGTGCCAGCAGTTACTCGGGCGGTGAGGGGACCGGGGAGCTGTTTTTT
- - TRBJ2-1 TRBV3-1 CASSQGGSYNEQFF TGTGCCAGCAGCCAAGGGGGCTCCTACAATGAGCAGTTCTTC
- large TRBJ1-1 TRBV20-1 CSAVRTEAFF TGCAGTGCTGTGAGGACTGAAGCTTTCTTT
- - TRBJ2-3 TRBV12-3/TRBV12-4 CASSIPGNTDTQYF TGTGCCAGCAGTATACCGGGGAACACAGATACGCAGTATTTT
- once TRBJ2-7 TRBV5-1 CANSLEGFSDAQYF TGCGCCAACAGCTTGGAAGGGTTCTCAGACGCGCAGTACTTC
- - TRBJ1-4 TRBV5-1 CASSLDGATTNEKLFF TGCGCCAGCAGCTTGGACGGGGCCACAACTAATGAAAAACTGTTTTTT
- few TRBJ2-5 TRBV5-1 CASSGTDFQETQYF TGCGCCAGCAGCGGAACAGATTTCCAAGAGACCCAGTACTTC
- - TRBJ2-7 TRBV20-1 CSARGYRARGEQYF TGCAGTGCTAGAGGATACCGGGCCCGAGGGGAGCAGTACTTC
- - TRBJ1-1 TRBV7-8 CASSWEGRGGGTEAFF TGTGCCAGCAGTTGGGAGGGCAGGGGAGGCGGCACTGAAGCTTTCTTT
TRBD1 once TRBJ2-1 TRBV5-8 CASSLGTGQGLNEQFF TGTGCCAGCAGCTTAGGCACGGGACAGGGGTTGAATGAGCAGTTCTTC
- - TRBJ2-7 TRBV7-2 CASSLSIDEQYF TGTGCCAGCAGCTTATCGATCGACGAGCAGTACTTC
- - TRBJ1-6 TRBV7-2 CASSRTEGKSPLHF TGTGCCAGCAGCCGGACAGAGGGAAAGTCACCCCTCCACTTT
- large TRBJ2-2 TRBV10-3 CAISESVVTNTGELFF TGTGCCATCAGTGAGTCGGTCGTAACGAACACCGGGGAGCTGTTTTTT
- - TRBJ2-7 TRBV7-2 CASSRDFQSYEQYF TGTGCCAGCAGCCGGGACTTCCAATCCTACGAGCAGTACTTC
- - TRBJ1-2 TRBV19 CASSTTGSFGYTF TGTGCCAGTAGTACAACAGGGAGCTTTGGCTACACCTTC
TRBD2 - TRBJ2-5 TRBV19 CASSHGLERKETQYF TGTGCCAGTAGCCACGGACTAGAGAGAAAAGAGACCCAGTACTTC
- - TRBJ2-1 TRBV6-1 CASSARTTSVNEQFF TGTGCCAGCAGCGCCCGGACTACTTCCGTAAATGAGCAGTTCTTC
TRBD2 large TRBJ2-2 TRBV5-5 CASSPPGLAGGTGELFF TGTGCCAGCAGCCCCCCGGGACTAGCGGGAGGTACCGGGGAGCTGTTTTTT
- few TRBJ2-3 TRBV12-3/TRBV12-4 CASNRGPPDTQYF TGTGCCAGCAACCGGGGCCCCCCAGATACGCAGTATTTT
TRBD1 - TRBJ1-2 TRBV9 CASSTIRGPRSYTF TGTGCCAGCAGCACTATTAGGGGGCCGAGGAGCTACACCTTC
TRBD1 - TRBJ2-2 TRBV11-2 CASSLDRTGNTGELFF TGTGCCAGCAGCTTAGACAGGACAGGGAACACCGGGGAGCTGTTTTTT
- few TRBJ2-3 TRBV24-1 CATSGLVDRATDTQYF TGTGCCACCAGTGGGTTGGTAGACCGGGCCACAGATACGCAGTATTTT
TRBD2 - TRBJ2-5 TRBV11-2 CASSLRGLAQQETQYF TGTGCCAGCAGCTTACGGGGACTAGCGCAGCAAGAGACCCAGTACTTC
- large TRBJ2-1 TRBV10-3 CATSRPDYNEQFF TGTGCCACCAGTCGACCCGACTACAATGAGCAGTTCTTC
- large TRBJ2-2 TRBV20-1 CSAREGRVAGELFF TGCAGTGCTAGGGAGGGGCGGGTCGCCGGGGAGCTGTTTTTT
TRBD1 few TRBJ1-1 TRBV7-9 CASSSLGQVNTEAFF TGTGCCAGCAGCTCATTGGGACAGGTGAACACTGAAGCTTTCTTT
- few TRBJ2-3 TRBV12-3/TRBV12-4 CASSFDLSTDTQYF TGTGCCAGCAGTTTTGACCTGAGCACAGATACGCAGTATTTT
TRBD2 large TRBJ2-2 TRBV3-1 CASSRWDYNTGELFF TGTGCCAGCAGCCGGTGGGACTACAACACCGGGGAGCTGTTTTTT
- few TRBJ2-1 TRBV9 CASSDNLNEQFF TGTGCCAGCAGCGATAACTTAAATGAGCAGTTCTTC
- few TRBJ2-1 TRBV5-1 CASSLASVSVFNEQFF TGCGCCAGCAGCTTGGCCTCGGTTTCGGTCTTCAATGAGCAGTTCTTC
TRBD1 large TRBJ1-6 TRBV4-1 CASSHQGQGNSPLHF TGCGCCAGCAGCCACCAGGGACAGGGGAATTCACCCCTCCACTTT
TRBD1 - TRBJ2-7 TRBV12-3/TRBV12-4 CASTLGTGGSYEQYF TGTGCCAGCACCCTGGGAACAGGGGGTAGCTACGAGCAGTACTTC
TRBD2 few TRBJ2-7 TRBV10-3 CAIRRGLAGGAYEQYF TGTGCCATCAGAAGGGGACTAGCGGGAGGGGCCTACGAGCAGTACTTC
TRBD2 - TRBJ2-5 TRBV9 CASSVGGSDGTQYF TGTGCCAGCAGCGTAGGCGGGAGCGATGGGACCCAGTACTTC
- - TRBJ1-5 TRBV29-1 CSVESGAGNQPQHF TGCAGCGTTGAAAGTGGCGCAGGCAATCAGCCCCAGCATTTT
- large TRBJ2-7 TRBV12-3/TRBV12-4 CASSLGHSSYEQYF TGTGCCAGCAGTTTGGGACATAGCTCCTACGAGCAGTACTTC
- - TRBJ2-2 TRBV11-2 CASIPLAQAAGELFF TGTGCCAGCATCCCCTTGGCGCAGGCGGCCGGGGAGCTGTTTTTT
- few TRBJ1-3 TRBV7-2 CASSLDPAPRNTIYF TGTGCCAGCAGCTTAGATCCGGCCCCCCGAAACACCATATATTTT
- few TRBJ2-5 TRBV5-6 CASSLGVSRGETQYF TGTGCCAGCAGCTTGGGTGTGTCTAGAGGGGAGACCCAGTACTTC
- - TRBJ2-2 TRBV20-1 CSLSGVANTGELFF TGCAGCCTCTCCGGGGTCGCGAACACCGGGGAGCTGTTTTTT
- few TRBJ1-2 TRBV24-1 CATSDLTEYGYTF TGTGCCACCAGTGACCTGACAGAGTATGGCTACACCTTC
- few TRBJ2-2 TRBV5-1 CASSLSDRTGELFF TGCGCCAGCAGCTTGTCAGACCGCACCGGGGAGCTGTTTTTT
- - TRBJ2-7 TRBV5-4 CASSAQGGRSYEQYF TGTGCCAGCAGCGCCCAAGGAGGGCGGTCCTACGAGCAGTACTTC
- - TRBJ2-1 TRBV3-1 CASSQDPRFAAKFF TGTGCCAGCAGCCAAGACCCCCGTTTTGCCGCTAAGTTCTTC
- - TRBJ1-3 TRBV12-3/TRBV12-4 CASEANSGNTIYF TGTGCCAGCGAAGCTAACTCTGGAAACACCATATATTTT
TRBD2 few TRBJ2-1 TRBV10-3 CAISVRTSGNNEQFF TGTGCCATCAGTGTCCGGACTAGCGGAAACAATGAGCAGTTCTTC
- large TRBJ1-6 TRBV7-6 CASSAGHNSPLHF TGTGCCAGCAGCGCAGGGCATAATTCACCCCTCCACTTT